Presented here are 20 T cell receptor beta chains from one specimen sequenced in a study of Ad26.COV2.S vaccination and SARS-CoV-2 variants. Treatment specified: some 20 received Ad26.COV2.S at low or high dose, single or two shots; roughly 5 received placebo; per-sample allocation not given. Collection of the samples took place on day 63 after the first injection of vaccine or placebo. Sequencing used immunoSEQ multiplex PCR; TCRdb keeps in-frame clones, though not all of them. The table shows about 460,000 clones, with roughly nine tenths occurring only once. This sample comprised peripheral blood, obtained in a trial of Ad26.COV2.S vaccine versus placebo. Source of these receptors: a person between 18 and 59 years old who received the Ad26.COV2.S COVID-19 vaccine or a placebo.

V is TRBV7-9 and J is TRBJ1-6; no definite D call. Trimming removed 4 bases at V and 7 bases at J, with 5 bases between. The CDR3 is made up of 12 amino acids. Germline V CDR1 and CDR2: SEHNR, FQNEAQ (reference sequence). Here the CDR3 DNA reads TGTGCCAGCAGCTCCGGAAATTCACCCCTCCACTTT. Residues: CASSSGNSPLHF.

V gene TRBV30 combines with J gene TRBJ1-6; 10 bases agree with TRBD1. This CDR3 has 14 amino acids. V shed 2 bases and J 9 bases; nucleotides not matched to a gene: 4. Per the germline V gene, CDR1 is GTSNPN and CDR2 is SVGIG (reference sequence). DNA of the CDR3: TGTGCCTGGAGTCTGGGACAGGGGACTTCACCCCTCCACTTT. Its protein is CAWSLGQGTSPLHF.

This chain links TRBV18 with TRBJ2-5; 11 nucleotides match TRBD2. V lost 2 bases and J lost 2; bases outside the gene matches: 4. The CDR3 runs 16 residues. Germline CDR1 is KGHSH and CDR2 is LQKENI. The DNA of the CDR3 is TGTGCCAGCTCACCAGATTTAGCGGGAGGGCAAGAGACCCAGTACTTC. As protein: CASSPDLAGGQETQYF.

The V and J genes are TRBV28 and TRBJ2-5; D is unresolved. The V gene lost 3 bases and the J gene lost 4 bases, with 9 bases spanning the gap. Germline V gene data show CDR1 as MDHEN and CDR2 as SYDVKM. The CDR3 consists of 13 residues. CDR3 protein: CASSFRSLETQYF. As DNA, the CDR3 is TGTGCCAGCAGTTTCCGGTCTTTAGAGACCCAGTACTTC.

This clone appeared once. The rearrangement uses TRBV28 and TRBJ1-2; no firm D call. The germline CDR1 and CDR2 sequences are MDHEN and SYDVKM. Trimming removed 1 base from V and 2 bases from J, with 8 bases in between. This CDR3 spans 14 amino acids. The CDR3 spells CASSLYTGNYGYTF. CDR3 bases: TGTGCCAGCAGTTTATACACCGGAAACTATGGCTACACCTTC.

The rearrangement joins TRBV9 to TRBJ2-1, with 10 nucleotides matching TRBD2. CDR3 length: 16 amino acids. With V trimmed by 0 bases and J by 5 bases, 5 bases remained unmatched. Germline CDR1 SGDLS, CDR2 YYNGEE. The CDR3 is CASSVGTSGIHNEQFF. The CDR3 bases are TGTGCCAGCAGCGTAGGGACTAGCGGAATCCACAATGAGCAGTTCTTC. The full variable domain, completed using reference TRBV9 and TRBJ2-1, is DSGVTQTPKHLITATGQRVTLRCSPRSGDLSVYWYQQSLDQGLQFLIQYYNGEERAKGNILERFSAQQFPDLHSELNLSSLELGDSALYFCASSVGTSGIHNEQFFGPGTRLTVL.

The chain joins TRBV19 to TRBJ1-1; D is unresolved. The germline CDR1 and CDR2 sequences are LNHDA and SQIVND (reference sequence). The CDR3 totals 17 residues. V lost 5 bases, J lost 4 bases, and 23 bases lay in between. CDR3 in DNA: TGTGCCAGTAGTCCTGGTTCACCCAGTAGCAAGGGCACTGAAGCTTTCTTT. This translates into CASSPGSPSSKGTEAFF.

CDR3 bases: TGTGCCAGCAGCTGGAACCGGGACAGGGCGTCCTATATGGATTCACCCCTCCACTTT. Translated, it gives CASSWNRDRASYMDSPLHF. This chain uses TRBV5-6 with TRBJ1-6; 9 bases map to TRBD1. This CDR3 has 19 residues. Germline V gene data show CDR1 as SGHDT and CDR2 as YYEEEE. Trimming cost V 3 bases and J 8 bases; bases outside gene matches: 18.

The chain uses TRBV6-5 and TRBJ2-7; D may correspond to TRBD1 or TRBD2 (5 bases each). This CDR3 has 15 amino acids. Looked up from germline, CDR1 is MNHEY and CDR2 is SVGAGI. Trimming left V 6 bases short and J 2 bases short, with 17 bases between. CDR3 protein: CASSISGQFTYEQYF. Written as DNA, the CDR3 is TGTGCCAGCAGCATTTCGGGGCAGTTTACCTACGAGCAGTACTTC.

The chain couples TRBV18 to TRBJ1-1, with TRBD1 matching over 8 bases. The germline V gene encodes CDR1 KGHSH and CDR2 LQKENI. Germline trimming cut 4 bases from V and 5 bases from J; bases unmatched to any gene: 9. There are 15 residues in the CDR3. CDR3 nucleotides: TGTGCCAGCTCACGATCGACAGGGGAAGGGACTGAAGCTTTCTTT. As protein: CASSRSTGEGTEAFF. Full variable domain (remainder filled in from reference TRBV18 and TRBJ1-1): NAGVMQNPRHLVRRRGQEARLRCSPMKGHSHVYWYRQLPEEGLKFMVYLQKENIIDESGMPKERFSAEFPKEGPSILRIQQVVRGDSAAYFCASSRSTGEGTEAFFGQGTRLTVV.

Comment on this clone: One end of the junction does not line up with germline, which may come from a read error. The genes are TRBV7-9 and TRBJ1-1, with no clear D. The length of the CDR3 is 13 residues. The germline CDR1 and CDR2 sequences are SEHNR and FQNEAQ (reference sequence). CDR3 sequence reads: CASNLGTDTEAFF. The CDR3 coding sequence is TGTGCCAGCAACTTAGGTACAGACACTGAAGCTTTCTTT.

This clone was counted only a few times. The chain joins TRBV7-9 to TRBJ1-1; tentative D call: TRBD1 (6 bases). Trimming took 4 bases from V and 5 from J, leaving 17 bases between them. CDR1 is SEHNR, CDR2 FQNEAQ, per germline (reference sequence). The length of the CDR3 is 15 residues. The CDR3 coding sequence is TGTGCCAGCAGCTCGTACGGGGGGCTTAGTACTGAAGCTTTCTTT. Translating it yields CASSSYGGLSTEAFF. Looking up the rest from reference TRBV7-9 and TRBJ1-1 gives the full variable domain: DTGVSQNPRHKITKRGQNVTFRCDPISEHNRLYWYRQTLGQGPEFLTYFQNEAQLEKSRLLSDRFSAERPKGSFSTLEIQRTEQGDSAMYLCASSSYGGLSTEAFFGQGTRLTVV.

On this clone itself: Germline and junction disagree at one end, which may indicate a read error. Within the sample, other DNA sequences also encode this same CDR3. V usage is TRBV7-3 and J usage is TRBJ1-1; D unclear. Germline assignment: CDR1 SGHTA and CDR2 FQGTGA. This CDR3 region has 13 residues. CDR3 sequence: CASSLTGNTEAFF. CDR3 nucleotides: TGTGCCAGCAGCTTAACGGGGAACACTGAGGCTTTCTTT.

V and J are TRBV7-9 and TRBJ2-1; maybe TRBD2 (5 bases). The CDR3 sequence is 15 residues long. V gave up 1 base and J gave up 8 bases, with 15 bases separating them. Germline lookup yields CDR1 SEHNR and CDR2 FQNEAQ (reference sequence). The CDR3 reads CASSLVLLAGHEQFF. CDR3 bases: TGTGCCAGCAGCTTAGTTCTCCTAGCTGGCCATGAGCAGTTCTTC.

The rearrangement joins TRBV6-5 to TRBJ1-2; 7 nucleotides match TRBD1. Per germline, CDR1 MNHEY and CDR2 SVGAGI. This CDR3 is 15 amino acids long. Losses at the gene ends were 4 bases for V and 3 bases for J; bases not matched to a gene: 8. DNA for the CDR3: TGTGCCAGCAGTTTAAGACAGGGTCGGGACTATGGCTACACCTTC. Translation gives CASSLRQGRDYGYTF.

By sample share, this clone is medium-sized. The chain employs TRBV9 and TRBJ2-5; D may be TRBD2 (6 bases). This CDR3 contains 14 residues. V was trimmed by 4 bases and J by 3 bases, leaving 13 bases between them. Germline values: CDR1 SGDLS, CDR2 YYNGEE. CDR3 coding DNA: TGTGCCAGCAGCTCCGGGACTCTCGAAGAGACCCAGTACTTC. This gives the protein CASSSGTLEETQYF.

The chain couples TRBV30 to TRBJ2-7; D is possibly TRBD1 (7 bases). Germline CDR1 GTSNPN, CDR2 SVGIG (reference sequence). The CDR3 is made up of 17 amino acids. V was pared by 4 bases and J by 3 bases, with 25 bases between. The CDR3, as DNA: TGTGCCTGGACAAGGGGGCGGGACAGCCACGAGGACTACGAGCAGTACTTC. This translates into CAWTRGRDSHEDYEQYF.

This sequence joins TRBV5-1 and TRBJ1-1; D gene unclear. This CDR3 contains 14 residues. The V gene's germline CDR1 is SGHRS and CDR2 YFSETQ. V lost 0 bases and J 6 bases, leaving 12 bases between the germline ends. The CDR3 DNA reads TGCGCCAGCAGCTTGGAGAAAGCCGGAGCTGAAGCTTTCTTT. Its protein is CASSLEKAGAEAFF.

This sequence joins TRBV30 and TRBJ1-1, with a possible D match to TRBD1 (5 bases). The CDR3 spans 14 residues. Germline loops: CDR1 GTSNPN, CDR2 SVGIG (reference sequence). Trimming left V 3 bases short and J 2 bases short, with 13 bases between. The CDR3 nucleotides are TGTGCCTGGAGACGACAGACTTATAACACTGAAGCTTTCTTT. This sequence encodes CAWRRQTYNTEAFF.

This rearrangement joins TRBV28 to TRBJ2-3, with TRBD1 identical over 7 bases. V was pared by 6 bases and J by 2 bases, with 14 bases of the junction left unmatched. From germline, CDR1 is MDHEN and CDR2 SYDVKM. CDR3 length equals 17 residues. This CDR3 is CASSPPPGGTSTDTQYF. The CDR3 DNA reads TGTGCCAGCAGCCCCCCCCCAGGGGGAACGTCCACAGATACGCAGTATTTT.